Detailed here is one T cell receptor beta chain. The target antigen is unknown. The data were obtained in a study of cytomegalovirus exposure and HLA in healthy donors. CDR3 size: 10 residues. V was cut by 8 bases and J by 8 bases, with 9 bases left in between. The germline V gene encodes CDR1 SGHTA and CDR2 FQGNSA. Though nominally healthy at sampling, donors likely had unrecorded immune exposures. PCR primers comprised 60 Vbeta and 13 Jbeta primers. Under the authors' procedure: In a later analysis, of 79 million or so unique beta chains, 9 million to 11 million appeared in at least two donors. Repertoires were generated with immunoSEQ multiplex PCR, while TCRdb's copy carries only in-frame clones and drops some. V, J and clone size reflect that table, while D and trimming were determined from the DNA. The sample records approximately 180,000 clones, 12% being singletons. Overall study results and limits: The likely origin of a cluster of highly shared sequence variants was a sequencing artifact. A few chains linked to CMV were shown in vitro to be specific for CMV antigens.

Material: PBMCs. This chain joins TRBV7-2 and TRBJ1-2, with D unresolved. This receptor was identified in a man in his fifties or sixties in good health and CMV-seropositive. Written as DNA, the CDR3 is TGTGCCAGCGGGAGCGGGGGCTACACCTTC. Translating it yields CASGSGGYTF.